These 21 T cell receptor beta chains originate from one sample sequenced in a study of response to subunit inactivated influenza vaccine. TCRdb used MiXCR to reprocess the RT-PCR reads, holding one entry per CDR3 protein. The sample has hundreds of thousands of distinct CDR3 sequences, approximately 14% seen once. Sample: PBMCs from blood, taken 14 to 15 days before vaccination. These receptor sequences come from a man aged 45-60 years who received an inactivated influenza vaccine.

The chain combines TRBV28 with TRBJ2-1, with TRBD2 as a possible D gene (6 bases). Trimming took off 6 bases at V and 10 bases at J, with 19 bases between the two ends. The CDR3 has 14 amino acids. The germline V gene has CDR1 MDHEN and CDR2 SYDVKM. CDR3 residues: CASSGPLAVREQFF. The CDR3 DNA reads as TGTGCCAGCAGCGGGCCATTAGCGGTCCGGGAGCAGTTCTTC.

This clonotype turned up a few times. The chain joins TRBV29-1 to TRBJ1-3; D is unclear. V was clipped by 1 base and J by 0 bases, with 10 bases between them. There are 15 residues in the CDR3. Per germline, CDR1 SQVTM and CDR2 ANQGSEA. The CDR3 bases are TGCAGCGTTGAAGCTGACGGCAGCTCTGGAAACACCATATATTTT. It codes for CSVEADGSSGNTIYF.

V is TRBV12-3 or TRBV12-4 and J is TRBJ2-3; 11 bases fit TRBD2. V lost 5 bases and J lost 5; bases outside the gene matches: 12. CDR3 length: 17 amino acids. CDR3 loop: CASSRRLAGPMGDTQYF. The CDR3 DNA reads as TGTGCCAGCAGTCGACGACTAGCGGGGCCAATGGGAGATACGCAGTATTTT.

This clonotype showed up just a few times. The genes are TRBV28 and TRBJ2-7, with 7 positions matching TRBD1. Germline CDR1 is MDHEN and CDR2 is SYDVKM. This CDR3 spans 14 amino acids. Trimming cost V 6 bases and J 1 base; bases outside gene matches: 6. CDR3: CASRRAGGSYEQYF. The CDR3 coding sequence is TGTGCCAGCAGACGAGCAGGGGGATCCTACGAGCAGTACTTC.

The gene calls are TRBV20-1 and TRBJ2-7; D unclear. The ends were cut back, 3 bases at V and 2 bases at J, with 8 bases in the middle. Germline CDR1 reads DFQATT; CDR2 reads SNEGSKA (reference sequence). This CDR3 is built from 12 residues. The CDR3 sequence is CSARIGAYEQYF. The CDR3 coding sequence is TGCAGTGCTAGGATCGGTGCCTACGAGCAGTACTTC.

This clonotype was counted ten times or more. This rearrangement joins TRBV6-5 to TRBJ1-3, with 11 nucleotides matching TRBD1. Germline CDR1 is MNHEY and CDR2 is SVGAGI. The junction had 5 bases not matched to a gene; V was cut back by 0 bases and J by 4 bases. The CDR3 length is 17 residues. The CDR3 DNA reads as TGTGCCAGCAGTTACTCAGGACAGGGGGCGAGAGGAAACACCATATATTTT. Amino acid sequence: CASSYSGQGARGNTIYF.

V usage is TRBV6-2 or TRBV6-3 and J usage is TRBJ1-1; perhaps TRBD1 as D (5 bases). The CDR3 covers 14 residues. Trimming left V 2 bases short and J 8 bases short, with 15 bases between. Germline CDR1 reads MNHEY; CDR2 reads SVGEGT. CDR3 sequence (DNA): TGTGCCAGCAGTTACGGGGGAAAGGGGACCGAAGCTTTCTTT. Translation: CASSYGGKGTEAFF.

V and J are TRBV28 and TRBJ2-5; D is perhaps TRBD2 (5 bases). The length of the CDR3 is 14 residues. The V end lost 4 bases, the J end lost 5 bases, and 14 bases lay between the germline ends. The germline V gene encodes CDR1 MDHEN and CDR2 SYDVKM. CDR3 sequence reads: CASSSIISGETQYF. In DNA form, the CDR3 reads TGTGCCAGCAGTTCCATTATAAGCGGCGAGACCCAGTACTTC.

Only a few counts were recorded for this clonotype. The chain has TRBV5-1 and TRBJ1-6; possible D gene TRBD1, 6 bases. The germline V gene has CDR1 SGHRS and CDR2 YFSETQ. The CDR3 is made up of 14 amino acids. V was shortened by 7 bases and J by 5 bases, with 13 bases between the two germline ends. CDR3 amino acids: CASQRTADNSPLHF. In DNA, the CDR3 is TGCGCCAGCCAGAGGACAGCCGATAATTCACCCCTCCACTTT.

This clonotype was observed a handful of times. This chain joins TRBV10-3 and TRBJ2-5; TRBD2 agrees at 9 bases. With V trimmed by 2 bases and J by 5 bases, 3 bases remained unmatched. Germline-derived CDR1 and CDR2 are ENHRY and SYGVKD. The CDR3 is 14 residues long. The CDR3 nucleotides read TGTGCCATCAGTGAGCGTCTAGCGGGGGAGACCCAGTACTTC. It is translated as CAISERLAGETQYF.

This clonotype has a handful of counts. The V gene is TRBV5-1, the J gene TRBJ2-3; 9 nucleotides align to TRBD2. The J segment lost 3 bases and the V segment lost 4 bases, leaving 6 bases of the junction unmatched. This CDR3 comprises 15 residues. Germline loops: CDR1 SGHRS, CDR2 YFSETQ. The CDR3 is CASSPGLARTDTQYF. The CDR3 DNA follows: TGCGCCAGCAGCCCGGGACTAGCAAGAACAGATACGCAGTATTTT.

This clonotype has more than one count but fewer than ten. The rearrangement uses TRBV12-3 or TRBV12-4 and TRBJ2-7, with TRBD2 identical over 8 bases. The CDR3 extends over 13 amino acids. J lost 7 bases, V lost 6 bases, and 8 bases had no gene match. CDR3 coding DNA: TGTGCCAGCAGCTCCCGGGAGGGCGCGGAGCAGTACTTC. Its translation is CASSSREGAEQYF.

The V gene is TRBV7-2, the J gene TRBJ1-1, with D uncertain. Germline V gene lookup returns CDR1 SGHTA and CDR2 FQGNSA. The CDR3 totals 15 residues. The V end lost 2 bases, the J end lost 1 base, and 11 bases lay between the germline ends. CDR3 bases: TGTGCCAGCAGCTTATCGGGGTGGGGGAACACTGAAGCTTTCTTT. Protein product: CASSLSGWGNTEAFF.

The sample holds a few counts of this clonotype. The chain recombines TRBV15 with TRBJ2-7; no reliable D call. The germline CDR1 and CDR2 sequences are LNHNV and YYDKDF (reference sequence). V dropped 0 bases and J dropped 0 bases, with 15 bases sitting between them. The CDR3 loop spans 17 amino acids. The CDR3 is CATSRDQASSSSYEQYF. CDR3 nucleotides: TGTGCCACCAGCAGAGATCAAGCCTCATCGAGCTCCTACGAGCAGTACTTC.

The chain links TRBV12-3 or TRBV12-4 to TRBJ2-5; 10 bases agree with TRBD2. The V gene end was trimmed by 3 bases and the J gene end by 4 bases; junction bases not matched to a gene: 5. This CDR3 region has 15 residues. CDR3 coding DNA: TGTGCCAGCAGTTTGGTAGCGGGAGGCGCAGAGACCCAGTACTTC. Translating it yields CASSLVAGGAETQYF.

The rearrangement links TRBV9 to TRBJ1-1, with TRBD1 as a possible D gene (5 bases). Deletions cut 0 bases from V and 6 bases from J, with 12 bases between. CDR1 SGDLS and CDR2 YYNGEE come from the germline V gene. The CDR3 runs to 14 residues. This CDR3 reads CASSVEGAWAEAFF. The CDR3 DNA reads TGTGCCAGCAGCGTAGAAGGGGCCTGGGCTGAAGCTTTCTTT.

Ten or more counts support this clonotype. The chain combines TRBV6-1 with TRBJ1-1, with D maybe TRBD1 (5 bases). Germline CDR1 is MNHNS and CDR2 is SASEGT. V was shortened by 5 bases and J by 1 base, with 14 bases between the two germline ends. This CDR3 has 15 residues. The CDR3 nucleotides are TGTGCCAGCAGTCGCCGGACACAAGCGAACACTGAAGCTTTCTTT. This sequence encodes CASSRRTQANTEAFF.

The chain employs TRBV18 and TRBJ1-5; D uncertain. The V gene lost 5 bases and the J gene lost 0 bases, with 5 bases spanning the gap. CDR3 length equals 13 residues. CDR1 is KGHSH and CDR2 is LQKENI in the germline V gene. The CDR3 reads CASSVFSNQPQHF. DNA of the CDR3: TGTGCCAGCTCAGTTTTTAGCAATCAGCCCCAGCATTTT. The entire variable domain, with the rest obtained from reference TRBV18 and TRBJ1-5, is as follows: NAGVMQNPRHLVRRRGQEARLRCSPMKGHSHVYWYRQLPEEGLKFMVYLQKENIIDESGMPKERFSAEFPKEGPSILRIQQVVRGDSAAYFCASSVFSNQPQHFGDGTRLSIL.

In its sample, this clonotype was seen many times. The CDR3 sequence is CASSQDPGQGSTDTQYF. The CDR3 DNA reads TGCGCCAGCAGCCAAGATCCCGGACAGGGTAGCACAGATACGCAGTATTTT. The V and J genes are TRBV4-1 and TRBJ2-3; 8 nucleotides align to TRBD1. The CDR3 is 17 residues long. CDR1 MGHRA and CDR2 YSYEKL come from the germline V gene. V shed 0 bases and J 0 bases; nucleotides not matched to a gene: 5.

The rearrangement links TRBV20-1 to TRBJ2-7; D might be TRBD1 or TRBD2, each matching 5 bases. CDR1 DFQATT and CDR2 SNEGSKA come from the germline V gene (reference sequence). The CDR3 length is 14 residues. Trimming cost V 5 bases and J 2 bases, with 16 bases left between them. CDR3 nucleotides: TGCAGTGCTTTCCGACGGGACCGAACCTACGAGCAGTACTTC. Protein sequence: CSAFRRDRTYEQYF.

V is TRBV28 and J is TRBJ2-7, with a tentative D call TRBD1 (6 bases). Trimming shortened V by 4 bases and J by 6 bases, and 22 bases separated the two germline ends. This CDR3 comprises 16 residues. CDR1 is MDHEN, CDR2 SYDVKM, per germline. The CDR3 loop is CASSSASGTKGGEQYF. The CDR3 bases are TGTGCCAGCAGTTCAGCTTCCGGGACCAAAGGGGGCGAGCAGTACTTC.